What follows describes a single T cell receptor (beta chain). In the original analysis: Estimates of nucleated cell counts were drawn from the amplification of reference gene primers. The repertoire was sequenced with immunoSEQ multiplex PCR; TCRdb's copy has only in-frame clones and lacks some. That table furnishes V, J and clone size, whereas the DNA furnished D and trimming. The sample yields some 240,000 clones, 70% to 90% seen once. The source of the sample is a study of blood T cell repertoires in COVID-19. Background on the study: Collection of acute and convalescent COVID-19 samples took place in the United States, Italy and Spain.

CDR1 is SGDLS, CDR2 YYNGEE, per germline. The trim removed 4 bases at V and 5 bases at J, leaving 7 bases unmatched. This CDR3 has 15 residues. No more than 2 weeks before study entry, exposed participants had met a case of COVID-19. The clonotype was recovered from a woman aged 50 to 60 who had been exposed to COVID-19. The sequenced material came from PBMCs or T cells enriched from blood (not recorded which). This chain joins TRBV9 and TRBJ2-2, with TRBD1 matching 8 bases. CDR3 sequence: CASSNRTGRTGELFF. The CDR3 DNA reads TGTGCCAGCAGCAATAGGACAGGGCGGACCGGGGAGCTGTTTTTT.